The source of this T cell receptor (beta chain) is a study of CD8+ T cells in alopecia areata. Described treatment: oral pan-JAK inhibitor, 5-10 mg twice daily. After isolation, RNA underwent reverse transcription to generate cDNA as the sequencing template. Generated by immunoSEQ multiplex PCR, the TCRdb table keeps only in-frame clones and is missing some. Of roughly 200,000 clones in the sample, about 53% were seen once. This clone was found a few times. The CDR3 spans 13 residues. J was trimmed by 5 bases and V by 7 bases; bases with no gene match: 8. Germline V gives CDR1 SQVTM, CDR2 ANQGSEA. The clonotype originates from a human donor with alopecia areata. This material consisted of CD8+ T cells sorted from blood, taken at week 24, from a patient treated with tofacitinib. The chain is built from TRBV29-1 and TRBJ1-1; 9 positions match TRBD1. The CDR3 here is CSGQTGGGTEAFF. In DNA, the CDR3 is TGCAGCGGCCAGACAGGGGGGGGGACTGAAGCTTTCTTT.